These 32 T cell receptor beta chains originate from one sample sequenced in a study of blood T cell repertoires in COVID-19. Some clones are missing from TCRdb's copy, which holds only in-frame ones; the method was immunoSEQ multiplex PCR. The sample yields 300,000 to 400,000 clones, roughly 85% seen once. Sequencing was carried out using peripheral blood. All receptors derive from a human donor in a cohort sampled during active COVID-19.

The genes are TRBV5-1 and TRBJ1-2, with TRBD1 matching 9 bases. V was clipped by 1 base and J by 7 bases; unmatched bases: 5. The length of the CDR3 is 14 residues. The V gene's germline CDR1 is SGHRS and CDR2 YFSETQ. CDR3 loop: CASSLPGQGSGYTF. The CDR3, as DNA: TGCGCCAGCAGCTTGCCGGGACAGGGTTCTGGCTACACCTTC. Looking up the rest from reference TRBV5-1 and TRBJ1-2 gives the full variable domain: KAGVTQTPRYLIKTRGQQVTLSCSPISGHRSVSWYQQTPGQGLQFLFEYFSETQRNKGNFPGRFSGRQFSNSRSEMNVSTLELGDSALYLCASSLPGQGSGYTFGSGTRLTVV.

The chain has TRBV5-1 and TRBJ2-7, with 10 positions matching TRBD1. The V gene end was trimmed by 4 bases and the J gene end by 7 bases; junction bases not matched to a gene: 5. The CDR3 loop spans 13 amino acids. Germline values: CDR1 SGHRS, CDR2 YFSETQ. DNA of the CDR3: TGCGCCAGCAGCAGGACAGGGGGAAGAGAGCAGTACTTC. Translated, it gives CASSRTGGREQYF.

The DNA of the CDR3 is TGTGCCAGCGGGGGGGACAGGGTATGGTTCTATGGCTACACCTTC. Translating gives CASGGDRVWFYGYTF. The chain links TRBV6-6 to TRBJ1-2; 9 bases are a match to TRBD1. The V gene's germline CDR1 is MNHNY and CDR2 SVGAGI (reference sequence). There are 15 residues in the CDR3. The trim removed 8 bases at V and 4 bases at J, leaving 11 bases unmatched.

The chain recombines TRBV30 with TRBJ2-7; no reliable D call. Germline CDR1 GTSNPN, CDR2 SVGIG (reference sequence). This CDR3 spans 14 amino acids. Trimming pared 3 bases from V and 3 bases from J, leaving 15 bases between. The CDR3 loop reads CAWSIYGTDYEQYF. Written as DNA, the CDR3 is TGTGCCTGGAGCATTTATGGCACAGACTACGAGCAGTACTTC.

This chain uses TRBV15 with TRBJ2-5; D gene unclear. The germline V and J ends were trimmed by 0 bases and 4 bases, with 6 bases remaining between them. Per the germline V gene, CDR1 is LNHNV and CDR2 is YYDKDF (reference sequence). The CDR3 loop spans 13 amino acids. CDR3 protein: CATSREYIETQYF. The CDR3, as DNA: TGTGCCACCAGCAGAGAGTATATAGAGACCCAGTACTTC.

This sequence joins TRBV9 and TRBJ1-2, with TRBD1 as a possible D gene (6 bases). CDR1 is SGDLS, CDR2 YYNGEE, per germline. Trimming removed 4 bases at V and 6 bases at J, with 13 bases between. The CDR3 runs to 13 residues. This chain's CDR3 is CASSPRTVHGYTF. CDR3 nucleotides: TGTGCCAGCAGCCCCCGGACAGTACATGGCTACACCTTC.

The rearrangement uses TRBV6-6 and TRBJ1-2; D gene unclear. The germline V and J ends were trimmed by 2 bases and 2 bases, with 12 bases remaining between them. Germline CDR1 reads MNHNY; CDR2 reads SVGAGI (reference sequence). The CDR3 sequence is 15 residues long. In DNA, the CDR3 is TGTGCCAGCAGTTACCTCCGGACTGGGAACTATGGCTACACCTTC. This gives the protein CASSYLRTGNYGYTF.

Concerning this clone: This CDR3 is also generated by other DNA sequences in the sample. The CDR3 DNA reads as TGTGCCAGTAGTACACCGGGACAGGGCTCCTACGAGCAGTACTTC. This encodes CASSTPGQGSYEQYF. The rearrangement uses TRBV19 and TRBJ2-7; the match to TRBD1 covers 9 bases. The CDR3 sequence is 15 residues long. Germline V gene sequence: CDR1 LNHDA, CDR2 SQIVND (reference sequence). V gave up 4 bases and J gave up 0 bases; unmatched junction bases: 4.

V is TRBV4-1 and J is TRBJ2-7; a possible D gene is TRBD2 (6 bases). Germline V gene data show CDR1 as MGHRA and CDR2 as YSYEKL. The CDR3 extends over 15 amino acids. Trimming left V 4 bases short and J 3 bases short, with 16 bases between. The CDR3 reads CASSLGTQDYYEQYF. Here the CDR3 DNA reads TGCGCCAGCAGCCTTGGGACTCAAGATTACTACGAGCAGTACTTC.

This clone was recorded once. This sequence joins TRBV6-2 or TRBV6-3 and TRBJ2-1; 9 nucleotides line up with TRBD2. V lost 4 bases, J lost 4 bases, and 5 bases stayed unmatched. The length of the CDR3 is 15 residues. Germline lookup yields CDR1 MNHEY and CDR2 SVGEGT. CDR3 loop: CASSSAGGNYNEQFF. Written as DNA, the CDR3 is TGTGCCAGCAGTTCGGCGGGGGGGAATTACAATGAGCAGTTCTTC.

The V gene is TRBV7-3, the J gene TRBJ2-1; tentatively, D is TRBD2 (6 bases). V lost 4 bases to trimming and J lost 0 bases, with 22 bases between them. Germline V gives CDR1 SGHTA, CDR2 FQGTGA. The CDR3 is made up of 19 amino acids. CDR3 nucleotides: TGTGCCAGCAGCTCGTCTAATGTCCCGGGGGTCATCTCCTACAATGAGCAGTTCTTC. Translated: CASSSSNVPGVISYNEQFF.

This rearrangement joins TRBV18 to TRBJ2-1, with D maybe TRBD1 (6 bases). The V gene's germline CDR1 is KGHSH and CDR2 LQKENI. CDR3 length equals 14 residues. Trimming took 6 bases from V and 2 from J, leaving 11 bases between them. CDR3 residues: CASSTDSTYNEQFF. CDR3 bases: TGTGCCAGCTCGACGGACAGTACCTACAATGAGCAGTTCTTC.

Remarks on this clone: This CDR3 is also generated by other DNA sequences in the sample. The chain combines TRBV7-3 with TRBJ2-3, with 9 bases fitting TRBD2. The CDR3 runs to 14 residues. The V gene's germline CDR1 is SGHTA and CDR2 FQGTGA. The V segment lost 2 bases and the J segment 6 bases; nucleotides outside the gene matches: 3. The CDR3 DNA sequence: TGTGCCAGCAGCTTAGCGGGGGGGACGGATACGCAGTATTTT. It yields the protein CASSLAGGTDTQYF.

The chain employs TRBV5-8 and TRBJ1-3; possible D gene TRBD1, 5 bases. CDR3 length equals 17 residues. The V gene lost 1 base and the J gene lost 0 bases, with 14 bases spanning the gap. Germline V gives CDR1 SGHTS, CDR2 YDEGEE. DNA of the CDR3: TGTGCCAGCAGCTTGCCCTCCAGGGTTTTCTCTGGAAACACCATATATTTT. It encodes CASSLPSRVFSGNTIYF.

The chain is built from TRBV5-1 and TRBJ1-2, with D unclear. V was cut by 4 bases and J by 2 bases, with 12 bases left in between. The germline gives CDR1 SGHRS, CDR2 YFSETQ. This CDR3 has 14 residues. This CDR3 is CASSPGGPNYGYTF. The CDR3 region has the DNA TGCGCCAGCAGCCCTGGAGGGCCGAACTATGGCTACACCTTC.

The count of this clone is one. DNA of the CDR3: TGTGCCACCAGTTCTGGACTAGCGGGCCGCACCCAGTACTTC. This sequence encodes CATSSGLAGRTQYF. The chain combines TRBV15 with TRBJ2-5; 11 bases are a match to TRBD2. Germline assignment: CDR1 LNHNV and CDR2 YYDKDF (reference sequence). CDR3 length equals 14 residues. V was pared by 6 bases and J by 8 bases, with 8 bases of the junction left unmatched.

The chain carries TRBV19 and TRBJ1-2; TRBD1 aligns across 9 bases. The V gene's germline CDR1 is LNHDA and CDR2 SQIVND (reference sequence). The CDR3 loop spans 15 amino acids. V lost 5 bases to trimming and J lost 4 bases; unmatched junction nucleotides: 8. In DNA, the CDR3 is TGTGCCAGTAGTCCACAGGGGACAGGGAGCTATGGCTACACCTTC. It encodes CASSPQGTGSYGYTF.

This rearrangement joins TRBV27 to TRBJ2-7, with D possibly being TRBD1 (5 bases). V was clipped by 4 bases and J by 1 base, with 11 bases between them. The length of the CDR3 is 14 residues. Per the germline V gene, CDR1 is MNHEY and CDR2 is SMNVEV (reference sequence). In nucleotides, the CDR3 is TGTGCCAGCAGTTACAGGTCCCTATCCTACGAGCAGTACTTC. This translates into CASSYRSLSYEQYF.

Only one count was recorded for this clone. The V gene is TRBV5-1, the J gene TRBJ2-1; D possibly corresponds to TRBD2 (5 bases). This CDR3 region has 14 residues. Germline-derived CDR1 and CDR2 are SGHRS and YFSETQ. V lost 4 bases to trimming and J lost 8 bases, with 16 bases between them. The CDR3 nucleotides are TGCGCCAGCAGCCCGGGGTCCCCCGGGGATGAGCAGTTCTTC. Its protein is CASSPGSPGDEQFF.

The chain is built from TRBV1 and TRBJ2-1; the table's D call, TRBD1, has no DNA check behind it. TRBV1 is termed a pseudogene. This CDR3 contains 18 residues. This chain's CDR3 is CTSSKGTVRRAPHNEQFF. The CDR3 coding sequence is TGCACCAGCAGCAAGGGGACAGTGCGGAGAGCTCCCCACAATGAGCAGTTCTTC.

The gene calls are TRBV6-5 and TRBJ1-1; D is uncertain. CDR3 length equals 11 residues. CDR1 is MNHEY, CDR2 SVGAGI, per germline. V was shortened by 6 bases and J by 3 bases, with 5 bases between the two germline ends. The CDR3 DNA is TGTGCCAGCAGCTCGTACACTGAAGCTTTCTTT. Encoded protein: CASSSYTEAFF.

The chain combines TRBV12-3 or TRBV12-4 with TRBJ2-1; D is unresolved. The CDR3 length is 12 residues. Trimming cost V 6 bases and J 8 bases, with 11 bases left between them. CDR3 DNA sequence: TGTGCCAGCAGCCGATACAGTTATGAGCAGTTCTTC. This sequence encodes CASSRYSYEQFF.

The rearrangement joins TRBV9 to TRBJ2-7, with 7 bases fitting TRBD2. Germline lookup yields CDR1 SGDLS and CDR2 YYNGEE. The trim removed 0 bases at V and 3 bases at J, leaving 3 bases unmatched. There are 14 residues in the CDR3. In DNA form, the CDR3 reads TGTGCCAGCAGCGTAGCGCCTAGCGGCTACGAGCAGTACTTC. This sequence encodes CASSVAPSGYEQYF. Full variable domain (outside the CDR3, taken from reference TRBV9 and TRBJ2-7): DSGVTQTPKHLITATGQRVTLRCSPRSGDLSVYWYQQSLDQGLQFLIQYYNGEERAKGNILERFSAQQFPDLHSELNLSSLELGDSALYFCASSVAPSGYEQYFGPGTRLTVT.

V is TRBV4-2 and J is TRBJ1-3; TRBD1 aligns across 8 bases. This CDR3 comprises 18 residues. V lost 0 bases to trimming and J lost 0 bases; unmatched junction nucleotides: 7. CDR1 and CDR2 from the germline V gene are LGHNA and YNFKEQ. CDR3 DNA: TGTGCCAGCAGCCAAGACCACAGGGGGGGAAACTCTGGAAACACCATATATTTT. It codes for CASSQDHRGGNSGNTIYF.

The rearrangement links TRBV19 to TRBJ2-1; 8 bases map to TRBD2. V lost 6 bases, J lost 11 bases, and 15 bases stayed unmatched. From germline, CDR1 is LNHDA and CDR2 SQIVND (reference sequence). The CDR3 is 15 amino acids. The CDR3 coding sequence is TGTGCCAGTAGCATCTGGATTACGGGGGGGGATCAGCAGTTCTTC. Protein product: CASSIWITGGDQQFF.

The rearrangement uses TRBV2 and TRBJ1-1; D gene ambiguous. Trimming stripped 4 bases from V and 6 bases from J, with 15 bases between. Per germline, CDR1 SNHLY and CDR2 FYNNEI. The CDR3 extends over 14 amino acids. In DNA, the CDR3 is TGTGCCAGCAGTGGAGGCCTTAGTTCCTCTGAAGCTTTCTTT. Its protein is CASSGGLSSSEAFF.

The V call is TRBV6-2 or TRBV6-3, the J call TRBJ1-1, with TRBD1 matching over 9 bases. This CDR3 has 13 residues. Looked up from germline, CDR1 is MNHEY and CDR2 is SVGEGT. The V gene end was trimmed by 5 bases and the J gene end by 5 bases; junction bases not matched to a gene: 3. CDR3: CASSRQGETEAFF. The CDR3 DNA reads TGTGCCAGCAGTCGACAGGGGGAAACTGAAGCTTTCTTT.

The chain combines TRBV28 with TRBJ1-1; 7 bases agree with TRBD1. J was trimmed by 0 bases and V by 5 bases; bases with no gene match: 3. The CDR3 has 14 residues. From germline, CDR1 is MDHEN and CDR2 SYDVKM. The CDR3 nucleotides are TGTGCCAGCAGTCCGACAGGGCTGAACACTGAAGCTTTCTTT. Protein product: CASSPTGLNTEAFF.

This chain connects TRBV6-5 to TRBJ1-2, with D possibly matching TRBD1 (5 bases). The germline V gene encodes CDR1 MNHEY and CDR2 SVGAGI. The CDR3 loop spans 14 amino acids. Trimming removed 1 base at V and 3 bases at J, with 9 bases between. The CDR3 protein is CASSYYAGHYGYTF. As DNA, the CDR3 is TGTGCCAGCAGTTACTATGCAGGGCACTATGGCTACACCTTC.

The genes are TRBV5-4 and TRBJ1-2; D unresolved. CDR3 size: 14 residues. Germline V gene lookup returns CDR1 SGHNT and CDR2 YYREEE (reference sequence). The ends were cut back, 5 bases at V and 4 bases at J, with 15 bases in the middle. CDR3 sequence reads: CASRGPSPRYGYTF. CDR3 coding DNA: TGTGCCAGCAGGGGCCCCAGCCCCCGCTATGGCTACACCTTC.

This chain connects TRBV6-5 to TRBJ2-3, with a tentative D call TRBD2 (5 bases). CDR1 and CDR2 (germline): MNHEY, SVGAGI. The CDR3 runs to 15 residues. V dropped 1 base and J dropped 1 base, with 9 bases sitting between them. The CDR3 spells CASSYYDGGTDTQYF. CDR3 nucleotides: TGTGCCAGCAGTTACTATGACGGGGGCACAGATACGCAGTATTTT.

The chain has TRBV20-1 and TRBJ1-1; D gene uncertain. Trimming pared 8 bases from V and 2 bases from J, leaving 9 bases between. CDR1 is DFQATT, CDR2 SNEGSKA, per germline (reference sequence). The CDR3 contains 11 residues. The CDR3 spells CSSLYNTEAFF. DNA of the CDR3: TGCAGTTCCTTGTATAACACTGAAGCTTTCTTT.